The next 14 T cell receptor beta chains were all read from a single sample in a study of OX40 agonist ivuxolimab in advanced cancers. Libraries came from the immunoSEQ multiplex PCR assay. TCRdb took over this immuneACCESS table, retaining in-frame rearrangements with V and J assigned. Such tables are incomplete; in checked studies, under half of the missing clones stem from an unresolved V gene, and the remainder is unexplained. The sample table records about 71,000 clones; roughly 81% of these occur just once. Roughly 4.7% of the sample is in the top ten clones. This specimen consisted of CD4+ or CD8+ T cells sorted from blood, obtained in a trial of the OX40 agonist ivuxolimab. These receptor sequences come from an adult with an advanced solid tumor such as melanoma, head and neck, liver or kidney cancer.

The chain uses TRBV5-6 and TRBJ2-7; D is undetermined. Germline CDR1 is SGHDT and CDR2 is YYEEEE. This CDR3 contains 14 residues. The V gene lost 4 bases and the J gene lost 0 bases, with 11 bases spanning the gap. CDR3 protein: CASSIGRYSYEQYF. The CDR3 coding sequence is TGTGCCAGCAGCATAGGACGGTACTCCTACGAGCAGTACTTC. Full variable domain (remainder filled in from reference TRBV5-6 and TRBJ2-7): DAGVTQSPTHLIKTRGQQVTLRCSPKSGHDTVSWYQQALGQGPQFIFQYYEEEERQRGNFPDRFSGHQFPNYSSELNVNALLLGDSALYLCASSIGRYSYEQYFGPGTRLTVT.

J is TRBJ1-5 and V is TRBV4-1; maybe TRBD1 (5 bases). Trimming removed 8 bases from V and 7 bases from J, with 24 bases in between. CDR3 size: 16 residues. CDR1 is MGHRA and CDR2 is YSYEKL in the germline V gene. The DNA for the CDR3 is TGCGCCAGCCGCTCCGGGGCAGTAGGTAGTCAGCAGCCCCAGCATTTT. Translated, it gives CASRSGAVGSQQPQHF.

The chain carries TRBV7-2 and TRBJ2-7, with D perhaps matching TRBD2 (6 bases). CDR3 length: 15 amino acids. CDR1 is SGHTA and CDR2 is FQGNSA in the germline V gene. V was trimmed by 1 base and J by 11 bases, leaving 21 bases between them. CDR3 amino acids: CASSLDPTRDSEKYF. Written as DNA, the CDR3 is TGTGCCAGCAGCTTAGACCCCACGCGGGACTCGGAGAAGTACTTC.

This chain links TRBV5-4 with TRBJ1-1; D remains ambiguous. CDR3 length: 13 amino acids. V lost 4 bases, J lost 3 bases, and 10 bases lay in between. The germline CDR1 and CDR2 sequences are SGHNT and YYREEE (reference sequence). CDR3 nucleotide sequence: TGTGCCAGCAGCCAAGATATGTACACTGAAGCTTTCTTT. It specifies CASSQDMYTEAFF.

The genes are TRBV7-6 and TRBJ2-5; no reliable D call. This CDR3 is 13 amino acids long. V was cut by 1 base and J by 1 base, with 4 bases left in between. Germline loops: CDR1 SGHVS, CDR2 FNYEAQ. The CDR3 DNA follows: TGTGCCAGCAGCTTAGGCACCCAAGAGACCCAGTACTTC. Its translation: CASSLGTQETQYF. Full variable domain (missing parts from reference TRBV7-6 and TRBJ2-5): GAGVSQSPRYKVTKRGQDVALRCDPISGHVSLYWYRQALGQGPEFLTYFNYEAQQDKSGLPNDRFSAERPEGSISTLTIQRTEQRDSAMYRCASSLGTQETQYFGPGTRLLVL.

This clone counts as medium-sized. J is TRBJ1-2 and V is TRBV9, with D possibly matching TRBD1 (6 bases). Germline values: CDR1 SGDLS, CDR2 YYNGEE. V was shortened by 0 bases and J by 4 bases, with 13 bases between the two germline ends. CDR3 length equals 15 residues. This chain's CDR3 is CASSVGNGGPYGYTF. The CDR3 DNA reads TGTGCCAGCAGCGTAGGGAACGGGGGGCCCTATGGCTACACCTTC.

V usage is TRBV10-3 and J usage is TRBJ1-6; tentatively, D is TRBD1 (5 bases). Germline V gene lookup returns CDR1 ENHRY and CDR2 SYGVKD. The V gene lost 0 bases and the J gene lost 7 bases, with 10 bases spanning the gap. The CDR3 consists of 15 residues. CDR3 loop: CAISESQGRNSPLHF. CDR3 bases: TGTGCCATCAGTGAGTCGCAGGGAAGGAATTCACCCCTCCACTTT.

This clone was seen a handful of times. This chain links TRBV7-6 with TRBJ1-1; no definite D call. The CDR3 is 13 residues long. Germline V gene lookup returns CDR1 SGHVS and CDR2 FNYEAQ. V lost 5 bases and J 3 bases, leaving 10 bases between the germline ends. For the CDR3, the DNA is TGTGCCAGCAGCCCCTCAAGGGACACTGAAGCTTTCTTT. Its translation is CASSPSRDTEAFF.

The chain is built from TRBV7-3 and TRBJ2-1; tentatively, D is TRBD2 (6 bases). The CDR3 is 20 amino acids. V lost 0 bases and J lost 0, with 21 bases in between. Germline loops: CDR1 SGHTA, CDR2 FQGTGA. The CDR3 protein is CASSLTPGGVKESSYNEQFF. CDR3 DNA sequence: TGTGCCAGCAGCTTAACGCCCGGGGGAGTAAAAGAGAGCTCCTACAATGAGCAGTTCTTC.

The rearrangement joins TRBV2 to TRBJ1-6, with D maybe TRBD1 (5 bases). This CDR3 spans 12 amino acids. Between the trimmed V and J ends, which lost 7 bases and 12 bases, there was a span of 13 bases. CDR1 and CDR2 (germline): SNHLY, FYNNEI. CDR3 DNA sequence: TGTGCCAGCACAGGGCCCCTTAGACCCCTCCACTTT. Translating gives CASTGPLRPLHF.

This clone appeared once. The chain's CDR3 is CASSLVPLAASGNTIYF. DNA of the CDR3: TGCGCCAGCAGCTTGGTACCCCTGGCAGCGTCTGGAAACACCATATATTTT. This chain connects TRBV5-1 to TRBJ1-3, with D unclear. The germline V gene encodes CDR1 SGHRS and CDR2 YFSETQ. The CDR3 runs to 17 residues. Deletions cut 0 bases from V and 1 base from J, with 14 bases between.

This chain joins TRBV11-3 and TRBJ2-1; 7 bases agree with TRBD1. The CDR3 has 15 amino acids. The V gene end was trimmed by 3 bases and the J gene end by 4 bases; junction bases not matched to a gene: 6. Per the germline V gene, CDR1 is SGHNT and CDR2 is YENEEA. The CDR3: CASSLAGDRYNEQFF. The CDR3, as DNA: TGTGCCAGCAGCTTGGCCGGGGACAGATACAATGAGCAGTTCTTC.

This clone has only one observation. J is TRBJ2-7 and V is TRBV6-5, with 12 bases identical to TRBD2. CDR1 is MNHEY, CDR2 SVGAGI, per germline. After removal of 4 bases from V and 4 bases from J, the junction contained 5 bases not matched to a gene. The CDR3 is made up of 15 amino acids. CDR3 coding DNA: TGTGCCAGCAGTTCGCCGACTAGCGGGAGATACGAGCAGTACTTC. This encodes CASSSPTSGRYEQYF.

The rearrangement links TRBV10-3 to TRBJ1-5; 7 positions agree with TRBD1. Germline CDR1 is ENHRY and CDR2 is SYGVKD. With 7 bases clipped from V and 5 bases from J, the junction kept 5 bases outside the gene matches. The CDR3 covers 13 residues. The CDR3 sequence: CAITRGGDQPQHF. The CDR3 DNA reads as TGTGCCATCACCAGGGGGGGGGATCAGCCCCAGCATTTT.